Shown below are 26 T cell receptor beta chains from a single sample sequenced in a study of tumor-infiltrating lymphocytes in primary liver carcinoma. TCR beta cDNA came from around 500 ng total RNA, primed with a constant-region primer. Libraries of TCR beta came from three nested multiplex PCR rounds with slightly modified ARM-PCR. The opening two PCR rounds, around 9 cycles each, paired TRBV1-TRBV30 forward primers with a C-beta reverse primer. TCRdb independently ran MiXCR on the multiplex PCR reads; one entry per CDR3 protein. Here the sample spans approximately 320,000 distinct CDR3 sequences, approximately 54% being singletons. Blood RNA was derived from unsorted whole blood, and germline DNA was extracted too. Sequenced: peripheral blood. The receptors derive from a woman in her thirties with primary liver carcinoma and hepatitis B virus infection.

This chain connects TRBV11-2 to TRBJ1-1; D is ambiguous. The V end was cut by 8 bases, the J end by 1 base, with 11 bases between. The germline V gene has CDR1 SGHAT and CDR2 FQNNGV. The CDR3 covers 13 residues. The CDR3 sequence is CASGLGQNTEAFF. The CDR3 nucleotides are TGTGCCAGCGGTTTAGGGCAGAACACTGAAGCTTTCTTT.

About this clonotype itself: An end of the junction differs from the germline gene, which may be a read error. The chain has TRBV4-2 and TRBJ2-3; D not certain. This CDR3 has 14 residues. Germline CDR1 reads LGHNA; CDR2 reads YNFKEQ. CDR3 protein: CASSQGVDTDAQYF. The CDR3 bases are TGTGCCAGCAGCCAAGGGGTAGACACAGATGCGCAGTATTTT.

This clonotype was detected only a few times. V is TRBV6-1 and J is TRBJ2-3; TRBD2 agrees at 8 bases. The germline V gene encodes CDR1 MNHNS and CDR2 SASEGT. The CDR3 length is 14 residues. V was pared by 9 bases and J by 0 bases, with 5 bases of the junction left unmatched. The CDR3 region is CARSQRGSTDTQYF. In nucleotides, the CDR3 is TGTGCCAGAAGTCAGCGGGGGAGCACAGATACGCAGTATTTT.

For this clonotype: One junction end does not reproduce the germline sequence, and a read error may be involved. The chain is built from TRBV6-5 and TRBJ1-5, with a possible D match to TRBD1 (5 bases). This CDR3 has 13 residues. CDR1 MNHEY and CDR2 SVGAGI come from the germline V gene. CDR3 sequence (DNA): TGTGCCAGCAGATCCAGGGAGCGTCAGCCCCGGCATTTT. This gives the protein CASRSRERQPRHF.

This clonotype was counted ten times or more. The J gene is TRBJ2-1, the V gene TRBV2, with a weak D call TRBD2 (5 bases). V shed 6 bases and J shed 5 bases, with 11 bases lying between them. This CDR3 has 13 amino acids. Germline V lookup: CDR1 SNHLY, CDR2 FYNNEI. The CDR3 nucleotides are TGTGCCAGCAGGATCGGACTTAACAATGAGCAGTTCTTC. Protein product: CASRIGLNNEQFF. The full variable domain, completed using reference TRBV2 and TRBJ2-1, is EPEVTQTPSHQVTQMGQEVILRCVPISNHLYFYWYRQILGQKVEFLVSFYNNEISEKSEIFDDQFSVERPDGSNFTLKIRSTKLEDSAMYFCASRIGLNNEQFFGPGTRLTVL.

V is TRBV28 and J is TRBJ1-2, with D maybe TRBD1 (6 bases). V was shortened by 8 bases and J by 4 bases, with 11 bases between the two germline ends. This CDR3 spans 12 amino acids. The germline gives CDR1 MDHEN, CDR2 SYDVKM. CDR3 DNA sequence: TGTGCCAGCCGTCCAGGGGTCTATGGCTACACCTTC. This codes for CASRPGVYGYTF.

This clonotype occurred many times. V usage is TRBV12-3 or TRBV12-4 and J usage is TRBJ1-2; D remains unclear. V was pared by 3 bases and J by 4 bases, with 6 bases between. The CDR3 contains 12 residues. The CDR3 DNA follows: TGTGCCAGCAGTTTTAACCTCTATGGCTACACCTTC. Its translation: CASSFNLYGYTF.

The genes are TRBV6-2 or TRBV6-3 and TRBJ2-7; weak D call: TRBD2 (5 bases). CDR3 length: 11 residues. The V gene lost 10 bases and the J gene lost 0 bases, with 7 bases spanning the gap. The germline V gene has CDR1 MNHEY and CDR2 SVGEGT. CDR3 DNA sequence: TGTGCCAACGGGATCTCCTACGAGCAGTACTTC. Its translation: CANGISYEQYF.

The V call is TRBV7-8, the J call TRBJ2-6; no firm D call. The CDR3 totals 12 residues. Per germline, CDR1 SGHVS and CDR2 FQNEAQ. Between the trimmed V and J ends, which lost 9 bases and 2 bases, there was a span of 5 bases. The CDR3 DNA reads TGTGCCAGAAGGGCTGGGGCCAACGTCCTGACTTTC. This translates into CARRAGANVLTF.

Ten or more counts support this clonotype. The chain links TRBV29-1 to TRBJ1-1; D is perhaps TRBD1 (5 bases). Trimming removed 3 bases from V and 3 bases from J, with 11 bases in between. The CDR3 is 13 residues long. The germline V gene has CDR1 SQVTM and CDR2 ANQGSEA. The CDR3 DNA sequence: TGCAGCGTTGACAGGGAGAGGGACACTGAAGCTTTCTTT. Encoded protein: CSVDRERDTEAFF.

The chain joins TRBV2 to TRBJ1-1; 7 nucleotides line up with TRBD1. Germline trimming cut 8 bases from V and 2 bases from J; bases unmatched to any gene: 5. This CDR3 is built from 13 residues. CDR1 and CDR2 from the germline V gene are SNHLY and FYNNEI. The CDR3 region is CASHRQGNTEAFF. CDR3 nucleotides: TGTGCCAGCCATAGACAGGGAAACACTGAAGCTTTCTTT.

Points on this clonotype: At one end, the junction sequence differs from germline, possibly due to a read error. V and J are TRBV25-1 and TRBJ1-2, with TRBD1 matching 7 bases. The germline V gene encodes CDR1 MGHDK and CDR2 SYGVNS. The CDR3 runs to 16 residues. CDR3 loop: CANSEWKGDSPFGYAF. As DNA, the CDR3 is TGTGCCAACAGTGAATGGAAAGGGGACAGTCCCTTCGGCTACGCCTTC.

A note on this clonotype: This may come from a read error, since a much larger clone is one base off. The CDR3 coding sequence is TGTGCCAGCAGCCCTCGGGACAGCGACTACGAGCAGTACTTC. It specifies CASSPRDSDYEQYF. This chain links TRBV6-6 with TRBJ2-7, with 7 bases identical to TRBD1. V trimming: 6 bases; J trimming: 3 bases; junction bases outside the gene matches: 8. CDR1 is MNHNY and CDR2 is SVGAGI in the germline V gene (reference sequence). CDR3 length: 14 amino acids.

Comment on this clonotype: A read error may produce the germline difference seen at one junction end. V and J are TRBV11-2 and TRBJ2-5; D is perhaps TRBD1 or TRBD2 (7 bases each). CDR3 size: 16 residues. The germline V gene has CDR1 SGHAT and CDR2 FQNNGV. The CDR3 sequence is CASRLARQGLQETQYF. The CDR3 region has the DNA TGCGCCAGCAGATTAGCAAGACAGGGACTACAAGAGACCCAGTACTTC. Combining the CDR3 with reference TRBV11-2 and TRBJ2-5 gives the whole variable domain EAGVAQSPRYKIIEKRQSVAFWCNPISGHATLYWYQQILGQGPKLLIQFQNNGVVDDSQLPKDRFSAERLKGVDSTLKIQPAKLEDSAVYLCASRLARQGLQETQYFGPGTRLLVL.

Concerning this clonotype: At one end the junction does not follow the germline gene, possibly because of a read error. The chain recombines TRBV6-6 with TRBJ1-1; 7 bases line up with TRBD1. Germline assignment: CDR1 MNHNY and CDR2 SVGAGI (reference sequence). CDR3 size: 14 residues. CDR3: CASSSDRLKTEAFF. DNA for the CDR3: TGTGCCAGCAGTTCGGACAGGTTGAAGACTGAAGCTTTCTTT.

With regard to this clonotype: In this CDR3 the conserved last residue, phenylalanine or tryptophan, is missing, so a read error is likely. This chain uses TRBV11-2 with TRBJ2-1; D gene ambiguous. This CDR3 spans 14 amino acids. The V gene's germline CDR1 is SGHAT and CDR2 FQNNGV. The CDR3 sequence is CANSLVTENNEQFS. The CDR3 DNA sequence: TGTGCCAACAGCTTAGTTACGGAAAACAATGAGCAGTTCTCC.

As concerns this clonotype: This may stem from a read error, because a much larger clone lies one nucleotide away. This chain joins TRBV4-1 and TRBJ2-2, with D tentatively TRBD1 or TRBD2 (6 bases each). CDR3 length: 16 residues. Germline CDR1 MGHRA, CDR2 YSYEKL. Trimming pared 2 bases from V and 7 bases from J, leaving 17 bases between. CDR3 DNA sequence: TGCGCCAGCAGCCAACCCGACGGGGGCCGGAGCGGGGAGCTGTTTTTT. Protein: CASSQPDGGRSGELFF.

The V gene is TRBV28, the J gene TRBJ2-1; D is unresolved. CDR1 MDHEN and CDR2 SYDVKM come from the germline V gene. V was pared by 7 bases and J by 8 bases, with 15 bases between. This CDR3 comprises 13 residues. The CDR3 bases are TGTGCCAGCACTACTCCAGCGAACGATGAGCAGTTCTTC. It encodes CASTTPANDEQFF.

The V call is TRBV29-1, the J call TRBJ2-7; possibly TRBD1 or TRBD2 for D (5 bases each). The CDR3 totals 17 residues. Germline CDR1 reads SQVTM; CDR2 reads ANQGSEA. In nucleotides, the CDR3 is TGCAGGCCCCAGAGGGACGATTTTCTTGAGAGCTCCTACGAGCAGTACTTC. Residues: CRPQRDDFLESSYEQYF.

This clonotype has ten or more counts. This chain uses TRBV29-1 with TRBJ2-1; no reliable D call. The ends were cut back, 6 bases at V and 1 base at J, with 10 bases in the middle. The CDR3 loop spans 13 amino acids. CDR1 is SQVTM, CDR2 ANQGSEA, per germline. The CDR3 DNA reads TGCAGCGTCCATAGGGTTTCCTACAATGAGCAGTTCTTC. Its protein is CSVHRVSYNEQFF.

This clonotype was observed many times. The CDR3 DNA reads TGTGCCAGCATTACAGCTGGGTCCCGCACCGGGGAGCTGTTTTTT. Translation gives CASITAGSRTGELFF. J is TRBJ2-2 and V is TRBV12-3 or TRBV12-4; D is unresolved. Trimming cost V 7 bases and J 4 bases, with 16 bases left between them. The CDR3 extends over 15 amino acids.

Remarks on this clonotype: One junction end disagrees with the germline gene, perhaps due to a read error. This rearrangement joins TRBV6-6 to TRBJ2-3, with 12 bases matching TRBD2. CDR3 length: 16 amino acids. Germline assignment: CDR1 MNHNY and CDR2 SVGAGI (reference sequence). CDR3 loop: CANSLASGRVTDTQYF. Written as DNA, the CDR3 is TGTGCCAACAGTCTAGCTAGCGGGAGGGTCACAGATACGCAGTATTTT.

Concerning this clonotype: This may be a read error, as it is one base from a much larger clone. The CDR3 is CASRDIRLPNYGYTF. CDR3 nucleotide sequence: TGTGCCAGCAGGGATATTCGCCTGCCTAACTATGGCTACACCTTC. The chain links TRBV6-5 to TRBJ1-2; D is undetermined. The CDR3 covers 15 residues. Germline loops: CDR1 MNHEY, CDR2 SVGAGI. Trimming removed 6 bases from V and 0 bases from J, with 14 bases in between.

This clonotype was seen a handful of times. The chain joins TRBV7-8 to TRBJ2-1, with 10 bases that match TRBD2. Germline CDR1 reads SGHVS; CDR2 reads FQNEAQ. The CDR3 length is 16 residues. After removal of 1 base from V and 7 bases from J, the junction contained 7 bases not matched to a gene. The CDR3 reads CASSLGVAGGANEQFF. CDR3 nucleotide sequence: TGTGCCAGCAGCTTAGGAGTAGCGGGAGGAGCAAATGAGCAGTTCTTC.

This sequence joins TRBV6-2 or TRBV6-3 and TRBJ2-1; the D gene is possibly TRBD2 (6 bases). Germline CDR1 and CDR2: MNHEY and SVGEGT. The length of the CDR3 is 15 residues. Trimming left V 5 bases short and J 7 bases short, with 18 bases between. CDR3 sequence reads: CASSRKLGGPNEQFF. DNA for the CDR3: TGTGCCAGCAGTCGGAAACTCGGAGGGCCTAATGAGCAGTTCTTC.

Points on this clonotype: This clone may be a read error of a much larger clone one base away. The chain has TRBV4-3 and TRBJ1-6; D unclear. The germline CDR1 and CDR2 sequences are LGHNA and YSLEER. The ends were cut back, 3 bases at V and 8 bases at J, with 8 bases in the middle. This CDR3 has 13 residues. The CDR3, as DNA: TGCGCCAGCAGCCATGGTGTGGATTCACCCCTCCACTTT. Translated: CASSHGVDSPLHF.